Listed below are T cell receptor beta chains from one sample, sequenced in a study of early T cells in non-severe SARS-CoV-2 infection. MiXCR was run by TCRdb on the 5' RACE reads, yielding one entry per CDR3 protein. The sample shows more than 20,000 distinct CDR3 sequences, 4.5% to 6% of them seen only once. The starting material was whole blood, obtained at baseline. Every receptor here comes from an adult who was a healthcare worker with PCR-confirmed SARS-CoV-2 infection or an uninfected control (not recorded which). Each CDR3 is given with its conserved first and last residue. A D gene is named only where the DNA matches it firmly. Clone size appears in some rows only: once, few, many, or a class for an expanded clone.

few TRBJ2-3 NA TRBV7-6 TGTGCCAGCAGCCGAGACTTGAGCCCAGATACGCAGTATTTT CASSRDLSPDTQYF
many TRBJ1-6 NA TRBV25-1 TGTGCCAGCAGTGAGAGTACAAGGCCCTCCTATAATTCACCCCTCCACTTT CASSESTRPSYNSPLHF
few TRBJ2-5 NA TRBV27 TGTGCCAGCAGTCTCACCCGACAGCTCCAAGAGACCCAGTACTTC CASSLTRQLQETQYF
NA TRBJ1-2 NA TRBV11-1 TGTGCCAGCAGCCAAGCCCCCTATGGCTACACCTTC CASSQAPYGYTF
few TRBJ2-7 TRBD1 TRBV19 TGTGCCAGTGCCCGGGACAGAAAATACGAGCAGTACTTC CASARDRKYEQYF
few TRBJ1-3 NA TRBV7-2 TGTGCCAGCAGCTTAGTTCAGGGGAGCTCTGGAAACACCATATATTTT CASSLVQGSSGNTIYF
many TRBJ1-1 NA TRBV5-1 TGCGCCAGCAGCTTGGGGACAGTTAACACTGAAGCTTTCTTT CASSLGTVNTEAFF
NA TRBJ2-4 NA TRBV12-3/TRBV12-4 TGTGCCAGCAGCCCCGACACCTCCGGAGCCAAAAACATTCAGTACTTC CASSPDTSGAKNIQYF
many TRBJ1-1 NA TRBV5-6 TGTGCCAGCAGCTTAACCGGAGGGGCTGAAGCTTTCTTT CASSLTGGAEAFF
many TRBJ1-1 TRBD1 TRBV7-3 TGTGCCAGCAGCCCACAGGGGGAGAACACTGAAGCTTTCTTT CASSPQGENTEAFF
few TRBJ2-7 NA TRBV6-4 TGTGCCAGCAGCGCGACCTCTGGGGGAGGCGAGCAGTACTTC CASSATSGGGEQYF
many TRBJ2-2 TRBD1 TRBV18 TGTGCCAGCTCACCACCAACAGGGGTGACCGGGGAGCTGTTTTTT CASSPPTGVTGELFF
medium-sized TRBJ2-5 NA TRBV7-2 TGTGCCAGCAGCTCCACAGGGCGCTACCGACAAGAGACCCAGTACTTC CASSSTGRYRQETQYF
NA TRBJ2-1 NA TRBV18 TGTGCCAGCTCACCACAGTGGCTCCAGGAGAATGAGCAGTTCTTC CASSPQWLQENEQFF
few TRBJ1-1 NA TRBV18 TGTGCCAGCTCACCAGAAGGGGCCGATGAAGCTTTCTTT CASSPEGADEAFF
NA TRBJ2-1 NA TRBV5-1 TGCGCCAGCAGCACGGGACCCTACAATGAGCAGTTCTTC CASSTGPYNEQFF
few TRBJ1-1 NA TRBV3-1 TGTGCCAGCCGGGACAAGGGGTGGGCTGAAGCTTTCTTT CASRDKGWAEAFF
NA TRBJ1-1 TRBD1 TRBV11-1 TGTGCCAGCAGCTCCACTCGAGGTCTACAGGGGTCGAACACTGAAGCTTTCTTT CASSSTRGLQGSNTEAFF